These 6 T cell receptor beta chains came from one sample sequenced in a study of molecular identifiers for immune sequencing clone quantification listed by TCRdb under 2018. The protocol used for the library was PCR. The sequencer was a NextSeq 500. Using fastp at Q25 and MiXCR, TCRdb reprocessed the public reads and kept productive beta chains. Every distinct CDR3 protein forms one entry, paired with its most common genes and DNA. A total of approximately 550,000 distinct CDR3 sequences appear in this sample, about a quarter of them only once. The top ten constitute over 0.6% of the sample. The sample comprised naive CD8+ T cells from blood, with Jurkat cell RNA spiked in. The cell subset or site label on this specimen signifies: FACS-sorted CD8+CD4-CCR7+CD45RA+ naive T cells. The receptors derive from a human donor in good health. Some libraries in this study had Jurkat cell RNA spiked in.

This clonotype has a handful of counts. The chain couples TRBV11-2 to TRBJ2-1; D gene uncertain. Germline V CDR1 and CDR2: SGHAT, FQNNGV. The CDR3 loop spans 16 amino acids. Trimming cost V 0 bases and J 2 bases, with 11 bases left between them. In DNA form, the CDR3 reads TGTGCCAGCAGCTTAGATTGGGGAAGCACCTACAATGAGCAGTTCTTC. Protein sequence: CASSLDWGSTYNEQFF.

V gene TRBV19 combines with J gene TRBJ2-5, with D hard to call. Trimming cost V 5 bases and J 14 bases, with 15 bases left between them. The germline V gene encodes CDR1 LNHDA and CDR2 SQIVND (reference sequence). This CDR3 contains 11 residues. The CDR3 reads CASSDNSGQYF. In DNA form, the CDR3 reads TGTGCCAGTAGTGACAATTCGGGCCAATACTTC.

Comment on this clonotype: A much larger clonotype is one base distant, so this may be a read error. The rearrangement links TRBV29-1 to TRBJ1-1; D is undetermined. This CDR3 has 13 amino acids. Trimming took 6 bases from V and 10 from J, leaving 21 bases between them. Germline values: CDR1 SQVTM, CDR2 ANQGSEA. The CDR3 here is CSVARGREKRAFF. CDR3 nucleotides: TGCAGCGTAGCCCGAGGCCGGGAAAAGCGAGCTTTCTTT. The full variable domain, with the rest looked up from reference TRBV29-1 and TRBJ1-1, is SAVISQKPSRDICQRGTSLTIQCQVDSQVTMMFWYRQQPGQSLTLIATANQGSEATYESGFVIDKFPISRPNLTFSTLTVSNMSPEDSSIYLCSVARGREKRAFFGQGTRLTVV.

This clonotype has at least ten counts. This sequence joins TRBV28 and TRBJ2-3, with D unresolved. CDR3 size: 13 residues. V was clipped by 4 bases and J by 4 bases, with 9 bases between them. Germline loops: CDR1 MDHEN, CDR2 SYDVKM. The CDR3 here is CASSSWGADTQYF. For the CDR3, the DNA is TGTGCCAGCAGTTCGTGGGGTGCAGATACGCAGTATTTT. Full variable domain (missing parts from reference TRBV28 and TRBJ2-3): DVKVTQSSRYLVKRTGEKVFLECVQDMDHENMFWYRQDPGLGLRLIYFSYDVKMKEKGDIPEGYSVSREKKERFSLILESASTNQTSMYLCASSSWGADTQYFGPGTRLTVL.

This clonotype has a count of ten or more. Since the CDR3 does not end with the conserved phenylalanine or tryptophan, this likely comes from a read error. No DNA is shown, since the ends of the CDR3 on it are uncertain; the CDR3 is the one TCRdb lists. The chain is built from TRBV12-5 and TRBJ2-7; the table calls TRBD2, which could not be checked here. Germline V gene data show CDR1 as LGHNT and CDR2 as FRNRAP. The length of the CDR3 is 12 amino acids, counting both ends. CDR3 amino acids: CASGLSGGPPAL.

V is TRBV24-1 and J is TRBJ2-3; D unclear. V was pared by 4 bases and J by 4 bases, with 8 bases between. CDR1 is KGHDR, CDR2 SFDVKD, per germline. There are 13 residues in the CDR3. CDR3 bases: TGTGCCACCAGTGACAGGTACGCAGATACGCAGTATTTT. Its protein is CATSDRYADTQYF.